The text below deals with one T cell receptor beta chain. Treatment here: approximately 18 received Ad26.COV2.S at low or high dose, single or two shots; about 5 received placebo; per-sample allocation not given. Specimen acquisition occurred on day 63 following the initial vaccine or placebo injection. These data belong to a study of Ad26.COV2.S vaccination and SARS-CoV-2 variants. Trimming removed 8 bases from V and 4 bases from J, with 11 bases in between. This CDR3 is built from 12 residues. Germline V lookup: CDR1 SGHAT, CDR2 FQNNGV. TCRdb's table, derived via immunoSEQ multiplex PCR, lists solely in-frame clones and lacks some. The sample has more than 400,000 clones, around 92% seen once.

The rearrangement uses TRBV11-2 and TRBJ1-2; possibly TRBD1 for D (6 bases). Sequenced here: peripheral blood, sampled in a trial of Ad26.COV2.S vaccine versus placebo. This clonotype was sampled from a person aged 18-60 years who received the Ad26.COV2.S COVID-19 vaccine or a placebo. The CDR3 DNA sequence: TGTGCCAGCCGCGTAGGGGGCTATGGCTACACCTTC. It codes for CASRVGGYGYTF.